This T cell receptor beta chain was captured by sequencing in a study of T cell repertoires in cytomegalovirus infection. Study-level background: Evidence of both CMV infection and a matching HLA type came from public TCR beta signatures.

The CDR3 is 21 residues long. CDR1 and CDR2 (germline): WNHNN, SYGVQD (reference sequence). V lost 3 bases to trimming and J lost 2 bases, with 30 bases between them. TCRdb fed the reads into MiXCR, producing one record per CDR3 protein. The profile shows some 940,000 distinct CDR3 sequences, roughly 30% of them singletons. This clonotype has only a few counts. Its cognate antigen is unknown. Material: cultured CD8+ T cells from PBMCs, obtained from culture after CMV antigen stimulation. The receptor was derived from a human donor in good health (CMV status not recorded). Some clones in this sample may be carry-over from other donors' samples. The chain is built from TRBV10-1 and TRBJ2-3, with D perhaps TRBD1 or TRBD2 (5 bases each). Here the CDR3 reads CASSDATGTADPPALTDTQYF. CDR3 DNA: TGCGCCAGCAGTGACGCTACCGGGACGGCTGACCCCCCGGCCCTCACAGATACGCAGTATTTT.